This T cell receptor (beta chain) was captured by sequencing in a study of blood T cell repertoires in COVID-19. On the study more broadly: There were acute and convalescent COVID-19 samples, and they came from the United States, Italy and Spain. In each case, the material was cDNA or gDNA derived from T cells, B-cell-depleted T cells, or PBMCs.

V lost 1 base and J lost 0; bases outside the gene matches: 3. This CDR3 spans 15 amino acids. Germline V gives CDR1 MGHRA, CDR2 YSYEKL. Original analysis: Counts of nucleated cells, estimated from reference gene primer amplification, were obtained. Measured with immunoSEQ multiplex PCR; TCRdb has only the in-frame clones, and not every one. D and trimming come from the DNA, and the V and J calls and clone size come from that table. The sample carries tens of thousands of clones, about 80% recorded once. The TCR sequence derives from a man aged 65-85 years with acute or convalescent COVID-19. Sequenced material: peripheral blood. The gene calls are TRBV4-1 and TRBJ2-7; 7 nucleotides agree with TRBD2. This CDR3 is CASSQGGGSSYEQYF. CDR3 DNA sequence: TGCGCCAGCAGCCAAGGGGGAGGGAGCTCCTACGAGCAGTACTTC.